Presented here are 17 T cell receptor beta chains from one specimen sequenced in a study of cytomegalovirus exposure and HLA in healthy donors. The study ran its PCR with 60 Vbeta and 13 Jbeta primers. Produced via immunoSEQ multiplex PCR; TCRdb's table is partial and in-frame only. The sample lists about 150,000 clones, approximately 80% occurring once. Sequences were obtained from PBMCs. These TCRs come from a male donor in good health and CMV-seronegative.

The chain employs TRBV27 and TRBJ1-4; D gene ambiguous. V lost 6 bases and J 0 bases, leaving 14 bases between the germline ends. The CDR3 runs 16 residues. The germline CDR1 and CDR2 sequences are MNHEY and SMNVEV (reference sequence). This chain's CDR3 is CASSSAPWATNEKLFF. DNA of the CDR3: TGTGCCAGCAGCTCAGCGCCATGGGCAACTAATGAAAAACTGTTTTTT.

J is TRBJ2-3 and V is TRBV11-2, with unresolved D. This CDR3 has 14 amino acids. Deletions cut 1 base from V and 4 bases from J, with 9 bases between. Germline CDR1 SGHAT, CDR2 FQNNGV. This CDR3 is CASSLAELSDTQYF. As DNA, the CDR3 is TGTGCCAGCAGCTTAGCGGAGTTGTCAGATACGCAGTATTTT.

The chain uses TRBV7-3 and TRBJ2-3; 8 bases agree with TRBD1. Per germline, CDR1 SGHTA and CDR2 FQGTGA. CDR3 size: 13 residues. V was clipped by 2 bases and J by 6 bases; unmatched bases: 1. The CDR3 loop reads CASSLHRGDTQYF. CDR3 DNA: TGTGCCAGCAGCTTACACAGGGGGGATACGCAGTATTTT.

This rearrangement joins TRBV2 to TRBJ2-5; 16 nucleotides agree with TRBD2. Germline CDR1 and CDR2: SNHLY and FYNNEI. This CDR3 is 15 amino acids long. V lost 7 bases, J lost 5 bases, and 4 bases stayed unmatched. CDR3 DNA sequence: TGTGCCAGCAAAGGGACTAGCGGGGGGGCGGAGACCCAGTACTTC. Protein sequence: CASKGTSGGAETQYF. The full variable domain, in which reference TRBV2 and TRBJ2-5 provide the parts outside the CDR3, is EPEVTQTPSHQVTQMGQEVILRCVPISNHLYFYWYRQILGQKVEFLVSFYNNEISEKSEIFDDQFSVERPDGSNFTLKIRSTKLEDSAMYFCASKGTSGGAETQYFGPGTRLLVL.

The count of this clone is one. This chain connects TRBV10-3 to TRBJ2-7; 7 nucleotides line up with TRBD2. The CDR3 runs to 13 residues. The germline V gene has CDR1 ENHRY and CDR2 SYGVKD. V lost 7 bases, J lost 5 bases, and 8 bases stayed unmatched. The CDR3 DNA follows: TGTGCCATCAACGAGCGGGAAGGCGACGAGCAGTACTTC. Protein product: CAINEREGDEQYF.

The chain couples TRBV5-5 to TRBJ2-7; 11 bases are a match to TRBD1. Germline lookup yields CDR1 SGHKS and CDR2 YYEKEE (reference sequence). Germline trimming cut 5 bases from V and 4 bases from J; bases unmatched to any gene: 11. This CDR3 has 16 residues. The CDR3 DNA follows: TGTGCCAGCAGTTTTTCCGGGACAGGGGGTGGTTACGAGCAGTACTTC. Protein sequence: CASSFSGTGGGYEQYF.

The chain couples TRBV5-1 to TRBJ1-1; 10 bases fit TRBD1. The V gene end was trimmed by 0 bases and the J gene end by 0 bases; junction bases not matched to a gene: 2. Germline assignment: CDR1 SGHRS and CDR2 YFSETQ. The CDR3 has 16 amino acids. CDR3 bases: TGCGCCAGCAGCTTGGCGGGACAGGGGCTGAACACTGAAGCTTTCTTT. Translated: CASSLAGQGLNTEAFF.

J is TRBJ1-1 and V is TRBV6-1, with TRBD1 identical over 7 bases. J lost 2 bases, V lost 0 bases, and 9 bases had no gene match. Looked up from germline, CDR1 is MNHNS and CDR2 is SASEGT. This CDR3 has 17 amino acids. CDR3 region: CASSEALRGLQNTEAFF. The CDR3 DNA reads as TGTGCCAGCAGTGAAGCGCTAAGGGGGCTACAAAACACTGAAGCTTTCTTT.

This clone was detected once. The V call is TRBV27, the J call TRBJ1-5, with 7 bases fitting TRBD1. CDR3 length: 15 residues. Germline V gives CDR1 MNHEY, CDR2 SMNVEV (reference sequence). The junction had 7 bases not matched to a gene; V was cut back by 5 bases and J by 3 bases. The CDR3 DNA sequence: TGTGCCAGCAGTCCAAGGGGACAGAACAATCAGCCCCAGCATTTT. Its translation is CASSPRGQNNQPQHF.

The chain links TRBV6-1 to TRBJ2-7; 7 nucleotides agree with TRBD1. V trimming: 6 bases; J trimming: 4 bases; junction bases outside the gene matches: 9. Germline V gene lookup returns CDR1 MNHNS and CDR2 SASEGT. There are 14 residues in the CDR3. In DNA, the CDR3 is TGTGCCAGCAGGGCCGGGACAGTCCCTTACGAGCAGTACTTC. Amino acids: CASRAGTVPYEQYF.

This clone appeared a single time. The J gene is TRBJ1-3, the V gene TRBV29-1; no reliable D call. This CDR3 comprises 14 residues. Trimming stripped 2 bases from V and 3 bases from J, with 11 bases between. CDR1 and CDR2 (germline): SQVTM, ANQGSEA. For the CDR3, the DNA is TGCAGCGTTGAACGGTCCACCGATGGAAACACCATATATTTT. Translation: CSVERSTDGNTIYF.

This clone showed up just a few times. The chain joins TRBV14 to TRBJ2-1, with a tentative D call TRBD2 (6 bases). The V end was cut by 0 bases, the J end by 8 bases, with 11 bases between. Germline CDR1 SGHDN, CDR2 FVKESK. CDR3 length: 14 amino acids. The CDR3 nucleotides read TGTGCCAGCAGCCAAGACGGGGGTACTCATGAGCAGTTCTTC. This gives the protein CASSQDGGTHEQFF.

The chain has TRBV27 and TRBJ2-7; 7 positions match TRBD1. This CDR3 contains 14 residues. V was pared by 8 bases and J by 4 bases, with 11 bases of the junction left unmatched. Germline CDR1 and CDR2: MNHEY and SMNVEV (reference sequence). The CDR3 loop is CASSPGAGGYEQYF. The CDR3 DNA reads TGTGCCAGCTCACCCGGGGCAGGGGGTTACGAGCAGTACTTC.

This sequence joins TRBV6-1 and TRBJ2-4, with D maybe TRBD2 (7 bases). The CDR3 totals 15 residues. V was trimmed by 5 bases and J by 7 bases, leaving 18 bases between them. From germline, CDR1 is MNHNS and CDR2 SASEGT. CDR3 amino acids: CASSPQREGGNIQYF. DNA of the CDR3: TGTGCCAGCAGTCCCCAGCGGGAAGGGGGGAACATTCAGTACTTC.

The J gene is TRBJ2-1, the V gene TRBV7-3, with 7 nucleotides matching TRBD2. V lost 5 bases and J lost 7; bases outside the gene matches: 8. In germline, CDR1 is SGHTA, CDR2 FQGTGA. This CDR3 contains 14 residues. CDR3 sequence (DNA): TGTGCCAGCAGCCCCGTTACGGGGGGTAATGAGCAGTTCTTC. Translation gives CASSPVTGGNEQFF.

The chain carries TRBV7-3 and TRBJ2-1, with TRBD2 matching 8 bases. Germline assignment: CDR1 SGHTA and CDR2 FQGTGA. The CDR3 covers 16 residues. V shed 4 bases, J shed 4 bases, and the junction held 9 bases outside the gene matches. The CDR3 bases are TGTGCCAGCAGCTCGACCGGGACTAGGGGGTACAATGAGCAGTTCTTC. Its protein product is CASSSTGTRGYNEQFF. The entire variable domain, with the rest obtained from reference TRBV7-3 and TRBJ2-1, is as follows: GAGVSQTPSNKVTEKGKYVELRCDPISGHTALYWYRQSLGQGPEFLIYFQGTGAADDSGLPNDRFFAVRPEGSVSTLKIQRTERGDSAVYLCASSSTGTRGYNEQFFGPGTRLTVL.

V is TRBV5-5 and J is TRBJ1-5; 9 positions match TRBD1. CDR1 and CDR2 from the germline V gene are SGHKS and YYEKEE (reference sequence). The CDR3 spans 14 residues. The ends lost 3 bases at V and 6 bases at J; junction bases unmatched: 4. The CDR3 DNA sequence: TGTGCCAGCAGCTCGGGACAGGGAGGTCAGCCCCAGCATTTT. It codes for CASSSGQGGQPQHF.